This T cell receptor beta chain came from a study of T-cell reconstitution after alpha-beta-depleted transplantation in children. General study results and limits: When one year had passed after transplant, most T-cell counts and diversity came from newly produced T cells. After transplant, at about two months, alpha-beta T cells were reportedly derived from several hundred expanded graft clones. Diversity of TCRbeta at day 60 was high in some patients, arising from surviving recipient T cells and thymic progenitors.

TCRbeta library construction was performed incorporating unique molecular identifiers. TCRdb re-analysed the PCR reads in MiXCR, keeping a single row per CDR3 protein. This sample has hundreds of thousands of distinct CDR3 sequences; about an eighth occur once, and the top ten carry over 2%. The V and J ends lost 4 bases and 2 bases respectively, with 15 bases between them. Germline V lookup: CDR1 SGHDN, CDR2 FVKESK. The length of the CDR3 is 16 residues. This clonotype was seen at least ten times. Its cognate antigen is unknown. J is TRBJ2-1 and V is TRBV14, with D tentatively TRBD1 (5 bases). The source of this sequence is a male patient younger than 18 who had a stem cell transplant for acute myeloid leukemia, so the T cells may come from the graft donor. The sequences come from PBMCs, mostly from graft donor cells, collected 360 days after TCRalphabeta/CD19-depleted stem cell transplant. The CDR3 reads CASSPYLGATYNEQFF. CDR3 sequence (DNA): TGTGCCAGCAGCCCCTATTTAGGGGCGACCTACAATGAGCAGTTCTTC.